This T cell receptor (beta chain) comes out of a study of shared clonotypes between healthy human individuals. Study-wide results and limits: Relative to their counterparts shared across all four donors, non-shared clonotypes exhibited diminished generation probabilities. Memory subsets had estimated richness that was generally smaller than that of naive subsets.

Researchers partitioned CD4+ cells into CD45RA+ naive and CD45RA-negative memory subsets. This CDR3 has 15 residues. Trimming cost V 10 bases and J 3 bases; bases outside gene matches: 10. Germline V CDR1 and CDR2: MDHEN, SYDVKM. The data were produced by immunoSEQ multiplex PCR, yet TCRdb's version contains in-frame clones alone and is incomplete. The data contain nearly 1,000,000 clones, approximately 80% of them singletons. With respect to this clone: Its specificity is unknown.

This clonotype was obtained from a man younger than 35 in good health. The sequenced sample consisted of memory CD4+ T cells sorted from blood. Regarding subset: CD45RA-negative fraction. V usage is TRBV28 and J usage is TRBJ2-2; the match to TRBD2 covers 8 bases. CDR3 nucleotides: TGTGCCACTCAAGGGTCCGGGAGGGACACCGGGGAGCTGTTTTTT. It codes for CATQGSGRDTGELFF.